This TCR beta chain came from a study of shared clonotypes between healthy human individuals. General study points: A few donors shared around 5% of their naive CD4 clonotypes.

CD45RA-negative memory and CD45RA+ naive subsets were split from the CD4+ cells. V was clipped by 1 base and J by 2 bases, with 13 bases between them. From germline, CDR1 is SQVTM and CDR2 ANQGSEA. This CDR3 spans 15 amino acids. Clones were sequenced by immunoSEQ multiplex PCR, and TCRdb holds only the in-frame ones, with some missing. The profile shows millions of clones, 90% to 95% of them singletons. Concerning this clone: Its antigen is still unknown.

This sequence originates from a young man in good health. Material for sequencing was naive CD4+ T cells sorted from blood. Subset noted: CD45RA+ positively selected. The chain joins TRBV29-1 to TRBJ2-3; the D gene is possibly TRBD2 (7 bases). As DNA, the CDR3 is TGCAGCGTTGAAGGCGGGGGCTTCCCCACAGATACGCAGTATTTT. It specifies CSVEGGGFPTDTQYF.